Detailed here is one TCR beta chain. Measured with immunoSEQ multiplex PCR; TCRdb has only the in-frame clones, and not every one. The table lists approximately 81,000 clones, approximately 90% of them singletons. The data belong to a study of blood T cell repertoires in COVID-19. Study as a whole: Collection of acute and convalescent COVID-19 samples took place in the United States, Italy and Spain.

V was pared by 2 bases and J by 5 bases, with 7 bases between. The CDR3 covers 12 residues. The V gene's germline CDR1 is SGHRS and CDR2 YFSETQ. The gene calls are TRBV5-1 and TRBJ1-1; D possibly corresponds to TRBD1 (5 bases). Sample: peripheral blood. This receptor was taken from a man between 65 and 85 years old with active or convalescent COVID-19. The CDR3, as DNA: TGCGCCAGCAGCTTTGCAGGGACTGAAGCTTTCTTT. Its protein is CASSFAGTEAFF.